This TCR beta chain was found in a study of shared clonotypes between healthy human individuals. Per germline, CDR1 LGHNA and CDR2 YNFKEQ. CDR3 length: 16 amino acids. Trimming cost V 4 bases and J 4 bases, with 17 bases left between them. Profiled with immunoSEQ multiplex PCR; TCRdb holds only in-frame clones, not every one. The data contain approximately 2.5 million clones, around 94% of them seen just once; the ten biggest clones take up over 0.12%. Material for sequencing was naive CD4+ T cells sorted from blood. Specified subset: CD45RA+ positively selected. The gene calls are TRBV4-2 and TRBJ1-3, with D possibly being TRBD1 (6 bases). The receptor was isolated from a man aged 18 to 35 in good health. CDR3 coding DNA: TGTGCCAGCAGCCTACAGACAGGCCAAGGAGGAAACACCATATATTTT. It translates to CASSLQTGQGGNTIYF.